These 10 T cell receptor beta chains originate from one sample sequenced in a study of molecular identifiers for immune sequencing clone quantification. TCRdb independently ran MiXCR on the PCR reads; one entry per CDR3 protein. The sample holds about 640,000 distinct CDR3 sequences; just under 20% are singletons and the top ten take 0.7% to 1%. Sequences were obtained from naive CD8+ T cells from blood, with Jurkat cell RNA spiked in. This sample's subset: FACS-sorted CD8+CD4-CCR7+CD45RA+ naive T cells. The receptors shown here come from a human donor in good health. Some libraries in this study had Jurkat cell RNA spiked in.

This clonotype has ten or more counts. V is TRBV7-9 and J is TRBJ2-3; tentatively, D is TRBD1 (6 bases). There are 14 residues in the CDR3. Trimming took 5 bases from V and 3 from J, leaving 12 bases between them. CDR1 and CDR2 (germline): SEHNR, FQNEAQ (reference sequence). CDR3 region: CASSHMTGTDTQYF. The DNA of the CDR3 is TGTGCCAGCAGCCACATGACAGGAACAGATACGCAGTATTTT.

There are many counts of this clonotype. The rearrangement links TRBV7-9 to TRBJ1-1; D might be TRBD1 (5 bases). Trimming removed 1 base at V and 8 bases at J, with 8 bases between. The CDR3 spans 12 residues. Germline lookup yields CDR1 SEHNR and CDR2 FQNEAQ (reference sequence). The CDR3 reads CASSLGTPEAFF. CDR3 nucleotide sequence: TGTGCCAGCAGCTTAGGGACACCGGAAGCTTTCTTT. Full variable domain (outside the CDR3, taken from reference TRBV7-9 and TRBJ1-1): DTGVSQNPRHKITKRGQNVTFRCDPISEHNRLYWYRQTLGQGPEFLTYFQNEAQLEKSRLLSDRFSAERPKGSFSTLEIQRTEQGDSAMYLCASSLGTPEAFFGQGTRLTVV.

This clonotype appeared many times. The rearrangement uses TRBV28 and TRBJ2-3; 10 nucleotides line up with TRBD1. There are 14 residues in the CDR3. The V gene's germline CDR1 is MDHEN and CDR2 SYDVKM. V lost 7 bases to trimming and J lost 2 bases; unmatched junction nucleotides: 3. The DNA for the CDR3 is TGTGCCAGCAAGGGACAGGGGTTCACAGATACGCAGTATTTT. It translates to CASKGQGFTDTQYF.

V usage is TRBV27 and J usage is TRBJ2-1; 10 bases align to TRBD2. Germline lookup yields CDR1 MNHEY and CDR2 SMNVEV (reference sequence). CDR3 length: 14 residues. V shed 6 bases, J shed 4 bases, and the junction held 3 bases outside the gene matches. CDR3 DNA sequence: TGTGCCAGCAGGTCTAGCGGGGGTTACAATGAGCAGTTCTTC. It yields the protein CASRSSGGYNEQFF.

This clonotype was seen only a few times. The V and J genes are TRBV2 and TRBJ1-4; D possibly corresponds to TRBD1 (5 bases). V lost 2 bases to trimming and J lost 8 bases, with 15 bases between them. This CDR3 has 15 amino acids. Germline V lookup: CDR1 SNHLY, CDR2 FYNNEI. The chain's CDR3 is CASSELGGLGEKLFF. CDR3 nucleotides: TGTGCCAGCAGTGAATTGGGGGGACTGGGGGAAAAACTGTTTTTT.

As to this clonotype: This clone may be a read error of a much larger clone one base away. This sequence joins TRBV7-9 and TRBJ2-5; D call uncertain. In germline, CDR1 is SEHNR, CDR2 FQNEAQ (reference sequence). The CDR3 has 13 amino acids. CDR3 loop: CARRQMYQETQYF. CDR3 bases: TGTGCCCGCAGACAAATGTACCAAGAGACCCAGTACTTC.

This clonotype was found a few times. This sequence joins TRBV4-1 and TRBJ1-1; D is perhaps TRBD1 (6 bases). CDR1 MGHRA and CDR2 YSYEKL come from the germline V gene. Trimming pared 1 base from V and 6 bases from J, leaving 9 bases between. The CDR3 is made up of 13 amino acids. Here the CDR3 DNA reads TGCGCCAGCAGCCAAGTAGGGGGTTCTGAAGCTTTCTTT. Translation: CASSQVGGSEAFF.

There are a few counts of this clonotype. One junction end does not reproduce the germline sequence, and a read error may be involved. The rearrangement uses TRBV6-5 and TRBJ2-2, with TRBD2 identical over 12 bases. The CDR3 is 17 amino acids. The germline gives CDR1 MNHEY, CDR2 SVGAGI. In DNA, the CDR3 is TGTGCCAGCAGTCCTAACCTAGCGGGAGGGCTCACCCGGGAGCTGTTTTTT. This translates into CASSPNLAGGLTRELFF.

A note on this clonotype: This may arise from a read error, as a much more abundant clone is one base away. The CDR3 region has the DNA TGTGCCAGCAGTCTGACTAGGGATGAGCAGCTCTTC. This translates into CASSLTRDEQLF. The V gene is TRBV6-6, the J gene TRBJ2-1, with D possibly TRBD2 on 6 matching bases. The CDR3 consists of 12 residues. CDR1 and CDR2 (germline): MNHNY, SVGAGI (reference sequence).

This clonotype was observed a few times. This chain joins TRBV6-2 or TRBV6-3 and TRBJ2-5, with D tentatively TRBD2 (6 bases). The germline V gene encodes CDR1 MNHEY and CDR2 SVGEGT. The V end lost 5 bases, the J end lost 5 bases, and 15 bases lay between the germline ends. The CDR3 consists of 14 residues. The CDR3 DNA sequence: TGTGCCAGCAGTCCCCCCTCGCTAGCGGAGACCCAGTACTTC. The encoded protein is CASSPPSLAETQYF.